Shown below are 22 T cell receptor beta chains from a single sample sequenced in a study of T cells in Graves' hyperthyroidism and ophthalmopathy (dated by TCRdb to between 2019 and 2020). The library was produced with multiplex PCR. Sequencing relied on an Illumina HiSeq 2000. Amplification of TCR beta CDR3 regions was carried out from RNA transcripts. For the first round of RT-PCR on the TCR CDR3, the HTBI primer set was used together with the Qiagen OneStep RT-PCR kit. The public reads were run again by TCRdb, first through fastp at Q25 and then through MiXCR, and only productive beta chains were kept. Every CDR3 protein is listed once, alongside the most common genes and DNA of its rows. The sample yields fewer than 350,000 distinct CDR3 sequences; roughly 15% were counted once. The ten largest clones capture approximately 7.9% of the sample. The sequenced sample was blood. Every receptor here comes from a middle-aged woman with Graves' hyperthyroidism.

This clonotype turned up a few times. This chain connects TRBV12-3 or TRBV12-4 to TRBJ2-3; D possibly corresponds to TRBD1 (6 bases). V lost 3 bases to trimming and J lost 2 bases, with 15 bases between them. CDR3 size: 16 residues. The CDR3 loop reads CASSFGQGPYTDTQYF. Written as DNA, the CDR3 is TGTGCCAGCAGTTTTGGGCAGGGGCCATACACAGATACGCAGTATTTT.

This clonotype has a count of ten or more. V and J are TRBV2 and TRBJ1-1; TRBD1 is a possible D gene (6 bases). CDR1 and CDR2 (germline): SNHLY, FYNNEI. The CDR3 is 15 residues long. V was cut by 11 bases and J by 1 base, with 20 bases left in between. CDR3 DNA: TGTGCCTGCACGCCCCAGGGGACGGAGAACACTGAAGCTTTCTTT. It encodes CACTPQGTENTEAFF.

Ten or more counts support this clonotype. The gene calls are TRBV24-1 and TRBJ2-5; tentative D call: TRBD2 (5 bases). Trimming pared 2 bases from V and 5 bases from J, leaving 11 bases between. Germline V gives CDR1 KGHDR, CDR2 SFDVKD. CDR3 length: 14 amino acids. CDR3 sequence (DNA): TGTGCCACCAGTGATTCGGGCCCGGGGGAGACCCAGTACTTC. Protein product: CATSDSGPGETQYF.

In its sample, this clonotype was seen many times. V is TRBV30 and J is TRBJ2-7, with no clear D. The CDR3 is 12 amino acids. Trimming shortened V by 3 bases and J by 3 bases, and 9 bases separated the two germline ends. CDR1 and CDR2 (germline): GTSNPN, SVGIG (reference sequence). The CDR3 sequence: CAWSESFYEQYF. As DNA, the CDR3 is TGTGCCTGGAGCGAGAGTTTCTACGAGCAGTACTTC.

This clonotype has ten or more counts. The V and J genes are TRBV7-2 and TRBJ2-5; 15 nucleotides agree with TRBD2. The CDR3 extends over 18 amino acids. Germline V gene lookup returns CDR1 SGHTA and CDR2 FQGNSA. V lost 4 bases and J lost 2; bases outside the gene matches: 8. The CDR3 DNA reads TGTGCCAGCAGCTCCGGACTAGCGGGAGGGCAAGGGCAAGAGACCCAGTACTTC. This gives the protein CASSSGLAGGQGQETQYF.

This clonotype was seen many times. The gene calls are TRBV28 and TRBJ1-2; no reliable D call. Germline CDR1 reads MDHEN; CDR2 reads SYDVKM. Trimming removed 6 bases from V and 4 bases from J, with 12 bases in between. The CDR3 spans 13 residues. Here the CDR3 DNA reads TGTGCCAGCAGGTACGAGGGAACCTATGGCTACACCTTC. Encoded protein: CASRYEGTYGYTF.

This clonotype was counted many times. The CDR3: CASSLEAYSTEAFF. Written as DNA, the CDR3 is TGTGCCAGCAGCTTAGAAGCCTATAGCACTGAAGCTTTCTTT. The chain recombines TRBV11-1 with TRBJ1-1; no firm D call. V lost 1 base and J lost 4, with 10 bases in between. The CDR3 length is 14 residues. Germline lookup yields CDR1 SGHAT and CDR2 FQDESV (reference sequence). The full variable domain, with the rest looked up from reference TRBV11-1 and TRBJ1-1, is EAEVAQSPRYKITEKSQAVAFWCDPISGHATLYWYRQILGQGPELLVQFQDESVVDDSQLPKDRFSAERLKGVDSTLKIQPAELGDSAMYLCASSLEAYSTEAFFGQGTRLTVV.

On this clonotype: At one boundary the junction diverges from the germline segment, which might be a read error. The chain joins TRBV11-2 to TRBJ2-2; 9 positions agree with TRBD2. CDR3 length: 14 amino acids. Germline V lookup: CDR1 SGHAT, CDR2 FQNNGV. The CDR3 region is CVSSDSGSYGELFF. Written as DNA, the CDR3 is TGTGTCAGCAGTGATAGCGGGAGTTACGGGGAGCTGTTTTTT.

This clonotype came up many times. This rearrangement joins TRBV6-1 to TRBJ1-5, with unresolved D. The V end was cut by 2 bases, the J end by 1 base, with 12 bases between. The CDR3 totals 16 residues. Germline loops: CDR1 MNHNS, CDR2 SASEGT. CDR3 sequence (DNA): TGTGCCAGCAGTGAATTCATCACCAGGAGCAATCAGCCCCAGCATTTT. Translation: CASSEFITRSNQPQHF.

This clonotype was seen a handful of times. The chain joins TRBV5-5 to TRBJ2-1; D is perhaps TRBD2 (6 bases). The V gene lost 5 bases and the J gene lost 0 bases, with 15 bases spanning the gap. CDR3 length: 16 residues. Germline-derived CDR1 and CDR2 are SGHKS and YYEKEE (reference sequence). The CDR3 sequence is CASRILAVNSYNEQFF. The CDR3 DNA reads as TGTGCCAGCAGGATACTAGCTGTGAACTCCTACAATGAGCAGTTCTTC.

Ten or more counts support this clonotype. V gene TRBV11-2 combines with J gene TRBJ2-5; 7 bases fit TRBD2. V was clipped by 6 bases and J by 3 bases; unmatched bases: 4. CDR1 is SGHAT and CDR2 is FQNNGV in the germline V gene. CDR3 length: 13 amino acids. The CDR3 here is CASSTSDEETQYF. The CDR3 DNA sequence: TGTGCCAGCAGTACTAGCGACGAAGAGACCCAGTACTTC.

There are a few counts of this clonotype. One junction end disagrees with the germline gene, perhaps due to a read error. The chain joins TRBV4-2 to TRBJ1-5; 7 bases are shared with TRBD1. The CDR3 loop spans 14 amino acids. Germline assignment: CDR1 LGHNA and CDR2 YNFKEQ. The CDR3 reads CASSLNRGVQPQHF. The CDR3 bases are TGTGCCAGCAGCCTAAACAGGGGAGTTCAGCCCCAACATTTT.

This clonotype was observed at least ten times. The chain joins TRBV7-9 to TRBJ2-5; 8 nucleotides align to TRBD2. V lost 5 bases and J lost 4; bases outside the gene matches: 12. The germline V gene has CDR1 SEHNR and CDR2 FQNEAQ (reference sequence). This CDR3 contains 16 residues. In DNA form, the CDR3 reads TGTGCCAGCAGCCTCACGGCGGGAGGTGGTGGAGAGACCCAGTACTTC. Its translation is CASSLTAGGGGETQYF.

This clonotype was detected many times. This chain joins TRBV4-1 and TRBJ2-3; D gene uncertain. V gave up 0 bases and J gave up 0 bases, with 7 bases separating them. The CDR3 runs to 15 residues. Per the germline V gene, CDR1 is MGHRA and CDR2 is YSYEKL. In nucleotides, the CDR3 is TGCGCCAGCAGCCAAGACGGATACAGCACAGATACGCAGTATTTT. Its protein is CASSQDGYSTDTQYF.

The chain has TRBV6-5 and TRBJ1-2; D is perhaps TRBD1 (6 bases). V was pared by 2 bases and J by 5 bases, with 15 bases between. Germline assignment: CDR1 MNHEY and CDR2 SVGAGI. The CDR3 covers 15 residues. The DNA of the CDR3 is TGTGCCAGCAGTTACGATGCGGCAGGGGTATATGGCTACACCTTC. The encoded protein is CASSYDAAGVYGYTF.

This clonotype has ten or more counts. The chain recombines TRBV2 with TRBJ1-2; 9 bases agree with TRBD1. The length of the CDR3 is 14 residues. The V segment lost 7 bases and the J segment 3 bases; nucleotides outside the gene matches: 6. Germline CDR1 and CDR2: SNHLY and FYNNEI. The CDR3 region has the DNA TGTGCCAGCAACAAACAGGGGGCTTACTATGGCTACACCTTC. Amino acid sequence: CASNKQGAYYGYTF.

The chain recombines TRBV5-1 with TRBJ2-7, with TRBD1 identical over 7 bases. Germline V CDR1 and CDR2: SGHRS, YFSETQ. CDR3 length equals 13 residues. After removal of 5 bases from V and 1 base from J, the junction contained 3 bases not matched to a gene. The chain's CDR3 is CASRTGASYEQYF. Written as DNA, the CDR3 is TGCGCCAGCAGAACAGGGGCGTCCTACGAGCAGTACTTC.

The V and J genes are TRBV6-1 and TRBJ1-6, with 10 positions matching TRBD1. Trimming removed 6 bases from V and 5 bases from J; junction bases left unmatched: 13. CDR1 and CDR2 (germline): MNHNS, SASEGT. CDR3 size: 18 residues. CDR3 nucleotide sequence: TGTGCCAGCAGCCCTAGTCGACAGGGGGCAAGAAATAATTCACCCCTCCACTTT. Translation: CASSPSRQGARNNSPLHF.

This chain joins TRBV5-4 and TRBJ2-5; unclear D gene. Germline values: CDR1 SGHNT, CDR2 YYREEE (reference sequence). V dropped 2 bases and J dropped 5 bases, with 10 bases sitting between them. The CDR3 loop spans 13 amino acids. The CDR3 sequence is CASSFGTSETQYF. The CDR3 DNA reads TGTGCCAGCAGCTTTGGCACTTCGGAGACCCAGTACTTC. The whole variable domain, remainder taken from reference TRBV5-4 and TRBJ2-5, is ETGVTQSPTHLIKTRGQQVTLRCSSQSGHNTVSWYQQALGQGPQFIFQYYREEENGRGNFPPRFSGLQFPNYSSELNVNALELDDSALYLCASSFGTSETQYFGPGTRLLVL.

V gene TRBV5-1 combines with J gene TRBJ2-7; 8 bases match TRBD2. CDR3 length: 14 residues. Germline lookup yields CDR1 SGHRS and CDR2 YFSETQ. J lost 5 bases, V lost 4 bases, and 8 bases had no gene match. Written as DNA, the CDR3 is TGCGCCAGCAGCCTCGGGACTAGGCTGCACGAGCAGTACTTC. This encodes CASSLGTRLHEQYF.

The chain has TRBV25-1 and TRBJ2-2; tentatively, D is TRBD2 (6 bases). V lost 5 bases and J lost 3, with 10 bases in between. The CDR3 consists of 14 residues. Per germline, CDR1 MGHDK and CDR2 SYGVNS. The CDR3 DNA is TGTGCCAGCAGTACTAGCCGCGACACCGGGGAGCTGTTTTTT. The encoded protein is CASSTSRDTGELFF.

This clonotype was seen at least ten times. V usage is TRBV7-2 and J usage is TRBJ1-1; TRBD1 aligns across 7 bases. V was pared by 4 bases and J by 4 bases, with 9 bases of the junction left unmatched. Germline V gene lookup returns CDR1 SGHTA and CDR2 FQGNSA. This CDR3 region has 15 residues. In DNA form, the CDR3 reads TGTGCCAGCAGCTCTCAACCGACAGGGAGCACTGAAGCTTTCTTT. Its translation: CASSSQPTGSTEAFF. Looking up the rest from reference TRBV7-2 and TRBJ1-1 gives the full variable domain: GAGVSQSPSNKVTEKGKDVELRCDPISGHTALYWYRQSLGQGLEFLIYFQGNSAPDKSGLPSDRFSAERTGGSVSTLTIQRTQQEDSAVYLCASSSQPTGSTEAFFGQGTRLTVV.